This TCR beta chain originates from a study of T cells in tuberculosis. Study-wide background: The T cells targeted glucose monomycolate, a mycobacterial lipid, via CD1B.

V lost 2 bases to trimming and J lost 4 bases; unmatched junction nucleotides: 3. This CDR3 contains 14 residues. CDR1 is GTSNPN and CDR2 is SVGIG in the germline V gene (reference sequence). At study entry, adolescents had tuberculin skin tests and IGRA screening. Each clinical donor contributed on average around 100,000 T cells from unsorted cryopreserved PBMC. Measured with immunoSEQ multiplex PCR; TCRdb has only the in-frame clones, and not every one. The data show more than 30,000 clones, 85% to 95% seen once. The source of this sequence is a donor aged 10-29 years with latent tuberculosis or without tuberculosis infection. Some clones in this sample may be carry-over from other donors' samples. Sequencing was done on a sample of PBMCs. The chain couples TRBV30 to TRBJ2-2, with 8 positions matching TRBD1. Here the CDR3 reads CAWSQGAGTGELFF. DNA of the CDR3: TGTGCCTGGAGTCAGGGGGCCGGCACCGGGGAGCTGTTTTTT.